The clone carrying this T cell receptor (beta chain) has more than one count but fewer than ten. Antigen specificity is unknown. This specimen belongs to a study of T cells in Graves' hyperthyroidism and ophthalmopathy. Study results and limitations: The model identified upcoming ophthalmopathy a median approximately six months ahead of onset.

Template material for amplifying TCR beta CDR3 regions consisted of RNA transcripts. First-round RT-PCR targeting the TCR CDR3 was performed with the HTBI primer set. TCRdb re-analysed the multiplex PCR reads in MiXCR, keeping a single row per CDR3 protein. Here the sample spans 300,000 to 450,000 distinct CDR3 sequences, around a sixth being singletons. Not enrolled were patients with uncontrolled infection, other autoimmune disease, pregnancy or lactation. The sample was blood. The clonotype comes from a woman under 30 with Graves' hyperthyroidism that later progressed to Graves' ophthalmopathy.

In DNA, the CDR3 is TGCGCCAGCAGCTTTGAGTTAGCGGGAAGCGAGCAGTTCTTC. Its protein product is CASSFELAGSEQFF. This chain joins TRBV5-1 and TRBJ2-1; 8 nucleotides line up with TRBD2. The germline V gene encodes CDR1 SGHRS and CDR2 YFSETQ. The CDR3 is made up of 14 amino acids. With 2 bases clipped from V and 10 bases from J, the junction kept 8 bases outside the gene matches.